These 20 T cell receptor beta chains were all obtained from the same sample, sequenced in a study of blood T cell repertoires in COVID-19. TCRdb's copy holds only in-frame clones and misses some; the assay was immunoSEQ multiplex PCR. This sample has 150,000 to 200,000 clones, with 87% found just once. The sequenced sample was peripheral blood. The receptors shown here come from a man aged 55 to 70 with active or convalescent COVID-19.

The rearrangement uses TRBV2 and TRBJ2-7, with a tentative D call TRBD1 (5 bases). This CDR3 region has 15 residues. Germline V gene sequence: CDR1 SNHLY, CDR2 FYNNEI. V was shortened by 6 bases and J by 0 bases, with 15 bases between the two germline ends. CDR3 bases: TGTGCCAGCAGCAGCGCAACAGGTCCCTCCTACGAGCAGTACTTC. This sequence encodes CASSSATGPSYEQYF.

This sequence joins TRBV15 and TRBJ1-3, with unresolved D. Trimming shortened V by 5 bases and J by 1 base, and 12 bases separated the two germline ends. In germline, CDR1 is LNHNV, CDR2 YYDKDF (reference sequence). This CDR3 spans 15 amino acids. This CDR3 is CATSLRRVSGNTIYF. The CDR3 nucleotides read TGTGCCACCAGCCTCAGGCGGGTATCTGGAAACACCATATATTTT.

This clone was detected only once. The chain uses TRBV9 and TRBJ2-3; 9 bases line up with TRBD2. With V trimmed by 3 bases and J by 3 bases, 5 bases remained unmatched. Germline V gene sequence: CDR1 SGDLS, CDR2 YYNGEE. The CDR3 has 15 residues. The CDR3 sequence: CASSANLAGTDTQYF. CDR3 bases: TGTGCCAGCAGCGCGAACCTAGCGGGGACAGATACGCAGTATTTT.

This rearrangement joins TRBV7-9 to TRBJ1-2; D may be TRBD1 (5 bases). V shed 2 bases and J shed 3 bases, with 13 bases lying between them. Germline loops: CDR1 SEHNR, CDR2 FQNEAQ (reference sequence). This CDR3 has 15 residues. CDR3 in amino acids: CASSLYGRADYGYTF. The CDR3 region has the DNA TGTGCCAGCAGCTTATATGGCAGGGCTGACTATGGCTACACCTTC.

The genes are TRBV5-4 and TRBJ1-6; 9 positions match TRBD1. This CDR3 has 16 residues. Germline V lookup: CDR1 SGHNT, CDR2 YYREEE (reference sequence). The ends lost 3 bases at V and 5 bases at J; junction bases unmatched: 6. The CDR3 spells CASSSPDRGHNSPLHF. In DNA, the CDR3 is TGTGCCAGCAGCTCTCCGGACAGGGGACATAATTCACCCCTCCACTTT.

The chain uses TRBV18 and TRBJ1-1; a possible D gene is TRBD1 (6 bases). CDR1 is KGHSH and CDR2 is LQKENI in the germline V gene. Deletions cut 6 bases from V and 8 bases from J, with 16 bases between. The CDR3 sequence is 13 residues long. This CDR3 is CASSPTGGREAFF. The CDR3 DNA follows: TGTGCCAGCTCCCCGACGGGGGGCAGGGAAGCTTTCTTT.

V usage is TRBV5-6 and J usage is TRBJ2-5; 13 nucleotides align to TRBD2. V was pared by 3 bases and J by 5 bases, with 7 bases of the junction left unmatched. This CDR3 comprises 16 residues. Germline loops: CDR1 SGHDT, CDR2 YYEEEE. Written as DNA, the CDR3 is TGTGCCAGCAGCTGGACTAGCGGGGGAGTTCGGGAGACCCAGTACTTC. Translation: CASSWTSGGVRETQYF.

The rearrangement uses TRBV4-1 and TRBJ2-3; the D gene is possibly TRBD2 (6 bases). Trimming took off 2 bases at V and 8 bases at J, with 14 bases between the two ends. The CDR3 runs 14 residues. CDR1 and CDR2 from the germline V gene are MGHRA and YSYEKL. The CDR3 bases are TGCGCCAGCAGCCAACCTAGCGTGTGGGGTACGCAGTATTTT. Amino acids: CASSQPSVWGTQYF.

The DNA for the CDR3 is TGCAGCGTTGACCCCAGACAGGGGAAGGGTGTCGGCACTGAAGCTTTCTTT. It yields the protein CSVDPRQGKGVGTEAFF. This chain joins TRBV29-1 and TRBJ1-1, with TRBD1 matching over 8 bases. In germline, CDR1 is SQVTM, CDR2 ANQGSEA. The V gene end was trimmed by 3 bases and the J gene end by 4 bases; junction bases not matched to a gene: 16. This CDR3 spans 17 amino acids.

The chain employs TRBV18 and TRBJ2-5; 8 nucleotides match TRBD1. The trim removed 6 bases at V and 1 base at J, leaving 7 bases unmatched. The CDR3 length is 15 residues. CDR1 is KGHSH and CDR2 is LQKENI in the germline V gene. The CDR3 bases are TGTGCCAGCTCGCAACAGGGGGGAGGCCAAGAGACCCAGTACTTC. It encodes CASSQQGGGQETQYF.

CDR3 protein: CAIPQGAEETQYF. CDR3 sequence (DNA): TGTGCCATCCCACAGGGGGCGGAGGAGACCCAGTACTTC. The chain joins TRBV2 to TRBJ2-5, with 9 positions matching TRBD1. The CDR3 is 13 amino acids. Germline assignment: CDR1 SNHLY and CDR2 FYNNEI. The trim removed 10 bases at V and 5 bases at J, leaving 8 bases unmatched.

This clone was detected a few times. The chain combines TRBV21-1 with TRBJ2-7; the D call in the table, TRBD1, was not verified against the DNA. TRBV21-1 is given as a pseudogene. This CDR3 is built from 13 residues. CDR3: CASSKTRDYEQYF. The CDR3 DNA reads TGTGCCAGCAGCAAAACCAGGGACTACGAGCAGTACTTC.

The genes are TRBV18 and TRBJ1-2, with D perhaps matching TRBD1 (6 bases). The CDR3 runs to 18 residues. Per the germline V gene, CDR1 is KGHSH and CDR2 is LQKENI. V was shortened by 1 base and J by 0 bases, with 18 bases between the two germline ends. Here the CDR3 reads CASSPLNDRSPTNYGYTF. CDR3 nucleotides: TGTGCCAGCTCACCACTCAATGACAGGTCTCCAACTAACTATGGCTACACCTTC.

The CDR3 here is CASRMTSGGTDTQYF. CDR3 in DNA: TGTGCCAGCAGAATGACTAGCGGGGGAACAGATACGCAGTATTTT. The chain joins TRBV7-9 to TRBJ2-3; TRBD2 agrees at 12 bases. The trim removed 6 bases at V and 3 bases at J, leaving 4 bases unmatched. CDR1 is SEHNR, CDR2 FQNEAQ, per germline (reference sequence). The CDR3 extends over 15 amino acids.

V is TRBV6-5 and J is TRBJ1-6; D gene ambiguous. Germline V CDR1 and CDR2: MNHEY, SVGAGI. V lost 6 bases, J lost 5 bases, and 8 bases lay in between. The CDR3 runs to 13 residues. CDR3 nucleotides: TGTGCCAGCAGCCTACTAGATAATTCACCCCTCCACTTT. It is translated as CASSLLDNSPLHF.

CDR3 protein: CATSDFGQGAIDTQYF. Written as DNA, the CDR3 is TGTGCCACCAGTGATTTTGGACAGGGGGCCATAGATACGCAGTATTTT. This chain uses TRBV24-1 with TRBJ2-3, with 11 positions matching TRBD1. This CDR3 is 16 amino acids long. Trimming cost V 1 base and J 5 bases; bases outside gene matches: 4. Germline V gene sequence: CDR1 KGHDR, CDR2 SFDVKD.

This chain joins TRBV25-1 and TRBJ2-2, with 7 bases fitting TRBD1. CDR1 is MGHDK and CDR2 is SYGVNS in the germline V gene. The CDR3 has 17 residues. J gave up 2 bases and V 5 bases, and 11 bases lay outside the gene matches. The CDR3 loop reads CASSLIPWDRNTGELFF. The CDR3, as DNA: TGTGCCAGCAGTTTGATACCCTGGGACAGAAACACCGGGGAGCTGTTTTTT.

The chain uses TRBV5-1 and TRBJ2-2; TRBD2 matches at 13 bases. CDR1 and CDR2 from the germline V gene are SGHRS and YFSETQ. Trimming removed 5 bases from V and 3 bases from J; junction bases left unmatched: 4. This CDR3 is built from 16 residues. CDR3 DNA sequence: TGCGCCAGCAGACTAGCGGGGGGGCCGTACACCGGGGAGCTGTTTTTT. It encodes CASRLAGGPYTGELFF.

The chain is built from TRBV6-5 and TRBJ1-3; 8 bases align to TRBD1. This CDR3 has 13 amino acids. Losses at the gene ends were 6 bases for V and 9 bases for J; bases not matched to a gene: 7. The germline V gene has CDR1 MNHEY and CDR2 SVGAGI. The CDR3 DNA reads TGTGCCAGCAGCTGGACAGGGTCTTCCACCATATATTTT. This sequence encodes CASSWTGSSTIYF.

The V and J genes are TRBV5-5 and TRBJ1-2; TRBD1 matches 8 bases. V gave up 0 bases and J gave up 5 bases; unmatched junction bases: 3. The germline gives CDR1 SGHKS, CDR2 YYEKEE (reference sequence). CDR3 size: 14 residues. CDR3 sequence: CASSLGTGQYGYTF. The CDR3 DNA follows: TGTGCCAGCAGCTTGGGGACAGGGCAATATGGCTACACCTTC.